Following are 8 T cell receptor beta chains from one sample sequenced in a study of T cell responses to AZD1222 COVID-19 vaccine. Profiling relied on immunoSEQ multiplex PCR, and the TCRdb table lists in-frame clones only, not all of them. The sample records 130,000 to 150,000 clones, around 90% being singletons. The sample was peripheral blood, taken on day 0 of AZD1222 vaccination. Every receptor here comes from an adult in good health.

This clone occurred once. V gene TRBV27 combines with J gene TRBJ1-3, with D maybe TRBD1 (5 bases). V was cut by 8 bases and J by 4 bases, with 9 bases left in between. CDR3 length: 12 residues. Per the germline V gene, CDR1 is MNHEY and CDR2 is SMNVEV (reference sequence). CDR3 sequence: CASGTGGNTIYF. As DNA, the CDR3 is TGTGCCAGCGGGACGGGAGGAAACACCATATATTTT.

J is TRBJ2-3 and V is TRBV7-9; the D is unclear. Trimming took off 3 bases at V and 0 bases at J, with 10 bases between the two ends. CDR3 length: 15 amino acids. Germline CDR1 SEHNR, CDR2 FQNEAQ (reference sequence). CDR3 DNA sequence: TGTGCCAGCAGCTTTGACGGATTTAGCACAGATACGCAGTATTTT. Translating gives CASSFDGFSTDTQYF.

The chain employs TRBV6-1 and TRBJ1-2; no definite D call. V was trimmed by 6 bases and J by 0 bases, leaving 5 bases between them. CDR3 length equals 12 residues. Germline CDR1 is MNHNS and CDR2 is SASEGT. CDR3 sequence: CASRIANYGYTF. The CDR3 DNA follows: TGTGCCAGCAGGATAGCTAACTATGGCTACACCTTC.

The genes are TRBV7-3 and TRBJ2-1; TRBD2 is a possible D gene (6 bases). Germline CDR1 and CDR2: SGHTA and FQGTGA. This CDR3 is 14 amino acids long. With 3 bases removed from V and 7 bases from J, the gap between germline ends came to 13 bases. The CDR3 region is CASSFGTGANEQFF. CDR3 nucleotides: TGTGCCAGCAGCTTCGGGACTGGGGCTAATGAGCAGTTCTTC.

The CDR3 loop reads CASSFGAGLNTEAFF. CDR3 sequence (DNA): TGTGCCAGCAGCTTTGGAGCCGGCCTGAACACTGAAGCTTTCTTT. The chain uses TRBV7-9 and TRBJ1-1, with D hard to call. This CDR3 comprises 15 residues. Germline V gene data show CDR1 as SEHNR and CDR2 as FQNEAQ (reference sequence). V lost 3 bases and J lost 0, with 11 bases in between. Variable domain in full (rest from reference TRBV7-9 and TRBJ1-1): DTGVSQNPRHKITKRGQNVTFRCDPISEHNRLYWYRQTLGQGPEFLTYFQNEAQLEKSRLLSDRFSAERPKGSFSTLEIQRTEQGDSAMYLCASSFGAGLNTEAFFGQGTRLTVV.

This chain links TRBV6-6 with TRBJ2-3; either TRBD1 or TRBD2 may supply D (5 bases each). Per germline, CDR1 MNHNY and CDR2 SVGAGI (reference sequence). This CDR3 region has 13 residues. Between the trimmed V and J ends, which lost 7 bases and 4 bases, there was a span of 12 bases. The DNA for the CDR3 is TGTGCCAGCACGGGGCAGGGAGCAGATACGCAGTATTTT. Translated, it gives CASTGQGADTQYF.

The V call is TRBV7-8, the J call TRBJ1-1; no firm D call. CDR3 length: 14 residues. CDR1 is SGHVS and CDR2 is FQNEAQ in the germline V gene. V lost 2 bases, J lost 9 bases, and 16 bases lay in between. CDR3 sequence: CASSLTRVGRKAFF. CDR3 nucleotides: TGTGCCAGCAGCTTAACTAGGGTTGGACGCAAAGCTTTCTTT.

The CDR3 loop is CASSLSMDKDTEAFF. Written as DNA, the CDR3 is TGTGCCAGCAGCTTATCGATGGACAAGGACACTGAAGCTTTCTTT. The chain is built from TRBV7-9 and TRBJ1-1, with D possibly TRBD1 on 5 matching bases. V dropped 2 bases and J dropped 3 bases, with 13 bases sitting between them. This CDR3 spans 15 amino acids. Per germline, CDR1 SEHNR and CDR2 FQNEAQ (reference sequence).